This passage covers 10 T cell receptor beta chains from one sample sequenced in a study of T cell changes during pregnancy in multiple sclerosis. Assay: immunoSEQ multiplex PCR; the TCRdb copy retains only in-frame clones and omits some. The sample holds fewer than 100,000 clones, approximately 89% seen once. The specimen comprised peripheral blood, sampled before pregnancy. The receptors were sampled from a female donor with multiple sclerosis, enrolled in a pregnancy study.

The rearrangement joins TRBV10-1 to TRBJ2-5; 7 bases agree with TRBD1. Germline trimming cut 2 bases from V and 5 bases from J; bases unmatched to any gene: 2. Looked up from germline, CDR1 is WNHNN and CDR2 is SYGVQD (reference sequence). The CDR3 consists of 13 residues. This CDR3 is CASSETGAETQYF. CDR3 nucleotide sequence: TGCGCCAGCAGTGAGACAGGGGCCGAGACCCAGTACTTC.

The gene calls are TRBV2 and TRBJ1-2; no clear D gene. V was pared by 6 bases and J by 4 bases, with 9 bases between. CDR3 size: 12 residues. The germline CDR1 and CDR2 sequences are SNHLY and FYNNEI. The CDR3 DNA follows: TGTGCCAGCAGCCGAGGACTCTATGGCTACACCTTC. As protein: CASSRGLYGYTF.

The chain has TRBV10-1 and TRBJ2-7; TRBD2 agrees at 11 bases. This CDR3 comprises 14 residues. V shed 2 bases and J 9 bases; nucleotides not matched to a gene: 6. CDR1 WNHNN and CDR2 SYGVQD come from the germline V gene (reference sequence). In DNA form, the CDR3 reads TGCGCCAGCAGTGAGAACCTAGCGGGGGGTCGGCAGTACTTC. This translates into CASSENLAGGRQYF.

V and J are TRBV18 and TRBJ1-5; 8 bases are shared with TRBD1. The CDR3 sequence is 13 residues long. Germline values: CDR1 KGHSH, CDR2 LQKENI. Trimming cost V 8 bases and J 6 bases; bases outside gene matches: 6. Written as DNA, the CDR3 is TGTGCCAGCGGAGGACAGGGTGGTCAGCCCCAGCATTTT. Its protein is CASGGQGGQPQHF.

CDR3 sequence reads: CASSLGGGVPKTQYF. The CDR3, as DNA: TGTGCCAGCAGCTTGGGAGGCGGGGTACCGAAGACCCAGTACTTC. The V call is TRBV5-4, the J call TRBJ2-5, with D perhaps matching TRBD2 (6 bases). CDR1 and CDR2 from the germline V gene are SGHNT and YYREEE (reference sequence). The CDR3 spans 15 residues. Trimming left V 0 bases short and J 6 bases short, with 15 bases between.

The chain joins TRBV7-9 to TRBJ2-7; D is uncertain. Deletions cut 4 bases from V and 2 bases from J, with 15 bases between. CDR3 length: 15 amino acids. Germline V lookup: CDR1 SEHNR, CDR2 FQNEAQ (reference sequence). This CDR3 reads CASSSHWAAPYEQYF. CDR3 in DNA: TGTGCCAGCAGCTCCCACTGGGCCGCACCCTACGAGCAGTACTTC. Looking up the rest from reference TRBV7-9 and TRBJ2-7 gives the full variable domain: DTGVSQNPRHKITKRGQNVTFRCDPISEHNRLYWYRQTLGQGPEFLTYFQNEAQLEKSRLLSDRFSAERPKGSFSTLEIQRTEQGDSAMYLCASSSHWAAPYEQYFGPGTRLTVT.

The V gene is TRBV13, the J gene TRBJ1-3; TRBD1 aligns across 11 bases. J was trimmed by 3 bases and V by 8 bases; bases with no gene match: 6. The germline gives CDR1 PRHDT, CDR2 FYEKMQ (reference sequence). The CDR3 is made up of 15 amino acids. CDR3 region: CASGAGTGGGNTIYF. The CDR3, as DNA: TGTGCCAGCGGAGCCGGGACAGGGGGTGGAAACACCATATATTTT.

The CDR3 sequence: CSLVENTDTQYF. The DNA of the CDR3 is TGCAGTCTAGTTGAGAACACAGATACGCAGTATTTT. The chain couples TRBV29-1 to TRBJ2-3; no clear D gene. Looked up from germline, CDR1 is SQVTM and CDR2 is ANQGSEA. This CDR3 contains 12 residues.

The genes are TRBV4-1 and TRBJ1-1; tentatively, D is TRBD1 (5 bases). Per the germline V gene, CDR1 is MGHRA and CDR2 is YSYEKL. Trimming removed 5 bases at V and 6 bases at J, with 10 bases between. This CDR3 contains 12 residues. The chain's CDR3 is CASSDPGSEAFF. The DNA for the CDR3 is TGCGCCAGCAGCGACCCAGGGTCTGAAGCTTTCTTT.

V is TRBV2 and J is TRBJ2-7, with TRBD1 identical over 9 bases. The CDR3 is 13 residues long. Per the germline V gene, CDR1 is SNHLY and CDR2 is FYNNEI. J lost 5 bases, V lost 6 bases, and 5 bases had no gene match. The CDR3: CASRGQGDHEQYF. DNA of the CDR3: TGTGCCAGCAGGGGACAGGGTGACCACGAGCAGTACTTC.